The sequence of this T cell receptor beta chain was determined in a study of OX40 agonist ivuxolimab in advanced cancers. Germline-derived CDR1 and CDR2 are SGHTA and FQGTGA. The CDR3 contains 14 residues. Trimming removed 0 bases from V and 7 bases from J, with 10 bases in between. Data came from immunoSEQ multiplex PCR; TCRdb stores just in-frame clones and leaves some out. The table includes 60,000 to 85,000 clones, 88% detected once. This specimen was CD4+ or CD8+ T cells sorted from blood, taken in a trial of the OX40 agonist ivuxolimab. The chain is built from TRBV7-3 and TRBJ2-1; D possibly matches TRBD1 or TRBD2 (6 bases each). This sequence was found in an adult with an advanced solid tumor such as melanoma, head and neck, liver or kidney cancer. CDR3: CASSLTGGGNEQFF. The CDR3 coding sequence is TGTGCCAGCAGCTTAACAGGGGGAGGAAATGAGCAGTTCTTC.